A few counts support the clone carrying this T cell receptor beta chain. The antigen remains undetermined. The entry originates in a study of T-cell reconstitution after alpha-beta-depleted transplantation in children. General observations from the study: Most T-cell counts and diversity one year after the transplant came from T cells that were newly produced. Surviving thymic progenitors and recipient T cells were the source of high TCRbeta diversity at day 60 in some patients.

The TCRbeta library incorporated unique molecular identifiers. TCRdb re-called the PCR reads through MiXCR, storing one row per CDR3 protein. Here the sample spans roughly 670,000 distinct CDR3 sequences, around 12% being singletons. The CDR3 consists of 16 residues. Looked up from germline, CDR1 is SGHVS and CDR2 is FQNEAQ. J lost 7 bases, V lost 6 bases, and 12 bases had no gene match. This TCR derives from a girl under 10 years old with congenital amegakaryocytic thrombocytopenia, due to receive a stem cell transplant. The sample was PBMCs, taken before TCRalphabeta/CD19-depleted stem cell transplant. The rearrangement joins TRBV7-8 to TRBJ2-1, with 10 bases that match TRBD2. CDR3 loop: CASRVASGRISNEQFF. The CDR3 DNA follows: TGTGCCAGCAGGGTGGCTAGCGGGAGAATTTCGAATGAGCAGTTCTTC.